In this sample, the clone carrying this T cell receptor beta chain turned up a few times. The target antigen is unknown. Sequencing was performed with immunoSEQ multiplex PCR; in TCRdb, only in-frame clones are kept and a portion is missing. The sample records around 120,000 clones, approximately 84% being singletons. These data are taken from a study of T cell responses to AZD1222 COVID-19 vaccine. Findings of the study overall: Just a handful of people given AZD1222 tested seropositive at baseline. Sampling that yielded the repertoires occurred only after the peak T cell response. Most donors were white British and more were female, and clonal diversity was possibly underestimated. Reportedly, nearly half of unique spike TCRs recognized epitopes outside B.1.351/B.1.1.7 mutations.

Germline loops: CDR1 SGHNT, CDR2 YYREEE (reference sequence). V gave up 6 bases and J gave up 2 bases; unmatched junction bases: 7. CDR3 length: 15 amino acids. The sequence came from an adult in good health. Sequencing used peripheral blood, obtained on day 0 of AZD1222 vaccination. This chain uses TRBV5-4 with TRBJ2-1; 8 positions match TRBD2. The CDR3 reads CASTTTSGPYNEQFF. DNA for the CDR3: TGTGCCAGCACCACAACTAGCGGACCCTACAATGAGCAGTTCTTC.